Following are 29 T cell receptor beta chains from one sample sequenced in a study of CD8 T cells in Susac syndrome. The authors reverse transcribed about 0.5 to 1 ug RNA with random hexamers. MiXCR, run by TCRdb on the immunoSEQ multiplex PCR reads, gives a single entry per CDR3 protein. The data show about 190,000 distinct CDR3 sequences, approximately 95% seen once. The sequencing sample was made of CD8+ T cells from PBMCs. These receptors all come from a human donor with Susac syndrome.

J is TRBJ2-7 and V is TRBV13; D remains ambiguous. CDR1 and CDR2 (germline): PRHDT, FYEKMQ (reference sequence). Trimming took off 5 bases at V and 4 bases at J, with 12 bases between the two ends. The CDR3 contains 13 residues. This CDR3 reads CASSVTVQYEQYF. CDR3 DNA: TGTGCCAGCAGCGTGACCGTCCAATACGAGCAGTACTTC.

The rearrangement uses TRBV12-3 or TRBV12-4 and TRBJ1-5; no reliable D call. Trimming removed 4 bases at V and 3 bases at J, with 10 bases between. The CDR3 spans 14 residues. The CDR3 here is CASSSGILNQPQHF. The CDR3 coding sequence is TGTGCCAGCAGTTCCGGGATCCTCAATCAGCCCCAGCATTTT.

This chain joins TRBV9 and TRBJ2-7, with 9 bases matching TRBD2. V was clipped by 0 bases and J by 4 bases; unmatched bases: 5. In germline, CDR1 is SGDLS, CDR2 YYNGEE. The length of the CDR3 is 15 residues. The CDR3 sequence: CASSVGAGGLYEQYF. The CDR3 DNA reads as TGTGCCAGCAGCGTAGGGGCGGGAGGGCTTTACGAGCAGTACTTC.

The J gene is TRBJ2-1, the V gene TRBV4-1; the match to TRBD2 covers 9 bases. With V trimmed by 0 bases and J by 7 bases, 4 bases remained unmatched. The germline V gene encodes CDR1 MGHRA and CDR2 YSYEKL. The CDR3 is 15 residues long. CDR3 bases: TGCGCCAGCAGCCAAGATTGGGCGGGGGGGAATGAGCAGTTCTTC. Amino acid sequence: CASSQDWAGGNEQFF.

This clonotype appeared once. The genes are TRBV25-1 and TRBJ2-5, with D maybe TRBD1 (5 bases). V was clipped by 6 bases and J by 10 bases, with 21 bases between them. The germline gives CDR1 MGHDK, CDR2 SYGVNS. The CDR3 runs to 14 residues. The CDR3 reads CASSADTLIGNQYF. In DNA form, the CDR3 reads TGTGCCAGCAGCGCGGACACCCTAATTGGGAACCAGTACTTC. The full variable domain, rest sourced from reference TRBV25-1 and TRBJ2-5, is EADIYQTPRYLVIGTGKKITLECSQTMGHDKMYWYQQDPGMELHLIHYSYGVNSTEKGDLSSESTVSRIRTEHFPLTLESARPSHTSQYLCASSADTLIGNQYFGPGTRLLVL.

CDR3 sequence (DNA): TGCAGTGCTTCGACAGGGTTCAGCGATGAGCAGTTCTTC. Encoded protein: CSASTGFSDEQFF. The chain uses TRBV20-1 and TRBJ2-1, with 7 bases fitting TRBD1. This CDR3 is built from 13 residues. With 5 bases clipped from V and 8 bases from J, the junction kept 9 bases outside the gene matches. Germline-derived CDR1 and CDR2 are DFQATT and SNEGSKA (reference sequence).

As DNA, the CDR3 is TGTGCCAGCTCACCGTCAGGGCACTCTGGGGCCAACGTCCTGACTTTC. The encoded protein is CASSPSGHSGANVLTF. The chain carries TRBV18 and TRBJ2-6; D may be TRBD1 (5 bases). V was pared by 3 bases and J by 0 bases, with 9 bases between. CDR3 length: 16 amino acids. In germline, CDR1 is KGHSH, CDR2 LQKENI.

The chain links TRBV3-1 to TRBJ2-7; 10 bases are a match to TRBD2. CDR1 and CDR2 from the germline V gene are LGHDT and YNNKEL (reference sequence). CDR3 length equals 15 residues. Trimming at V came to 4 bases and at J to 5 bases, leaving 8 bases not matched to a gene. CDR3 loop: CASSPNLAGGDEQYF. In nucleotides, the CDR3 is TGTGCCAGCAGCCCCAACTTAGCGGGAGGCGACGAGCAGTACTTC.

The rearrangement uses TRBV4-1 and TRBJ2-1; 9 bases fit TRBD2. The CDR3 covers 18 residues. V lost 5 bases to trimming and J lost 6 bases; unmatched junction nucleotides: 17. Per germline, CDR1 MGHRA and CDR2 YSYEKL. CDR3 DNA: TGCGCCAGCAGCTCGAGGGGGGGACTTGCGGGAGGGCCCAATGAGCAGTTCTTC. It yields the protein CASSSRGGLAGGPNEQFF.

The CDR3 sequence: CASSPSGSGETQYF. The CDR3 region has the DNA TGTGCCAGCAGCCCCAGTGGGTCGGGGGAGACCCAGTACTTC. V and J are TRBV27 and TRBJ2-5; D is perhaps TRBD2 (5 bases). CDR1 is MNHEY and CDR2 is SMNVEV in the germline V gene (reference sequence). The CDR3 sequence is 14 residues long. The ends were cut back, 6 bases at V and 5 bases at J, with 16 bases in the middle.

The chain links TRBV7-9 to TRBJ2-7, with 7 nucleotides matching TRBD1. V shed 3 bases, J shed 5 bases, and the junction held 13 bases outside the gene matches. The CDR3 runs 16 residues. The germline gives CDR1 SEHNR, CDR2 FQNEAQ (reference sequence). CDR3 bases: TGTGCCAGCAGCTTTACCACCCTCCCCCAGGGGGACGAGCAGTACTTC. This codes for CASSFTTLPQGDEQYF.

This chain uses TRBV20-1 with TRBJ2-1; 8 bases match TRBD2. The CDR3 contains 15 residues. Trimming cost V 1 base and J 4 bases; bases outside gene matches: 6. CDR1 and CDR2 (germline): DFQATT, SNEGSKA (reference sequence). The CDR3 sequence: CSARGIAGPYNEQFF. The CDR3 nucleotides are TGCAGTGCTAGAGGAATAGCGGGGCCATACAATGAGCAGTTCTTC.

This clonotype is a singleton in its sample. The chain recombines TRBV2 with TRBJ2-5, with D tentatively TRBD1 or TRBD2 (5 bases each). The CDR3 is made up of 17 amino acids. With 6 bases removed from V and 5 bases from J, the gap between germline ends came to 25 bases. Per germline, CDR1 SNHLY and CDR2 FYNNEI. CDR3 nucleotides: TGTGCCAGCAGCAATCCCGGGGCTAATCAATATGAGGAGACCCAGTACTTC. This gives the protein CASSNPGANQYEETQYF.

The chain links TRBV7-9 to TRBJ2-1, with D unresolved. V was clipped by 5 bases and J by 12 bases, with 8 bases between them. This CDR3 comprises 10 residues. Per the germline V gene, CDR1 is SEHNR and CDR2 is FQNEAQ (reference sequence). CDR3 DNA sequence: TGTGCCAGCAGCCCAGCCGGGCAGTTCTTC. Protein: CASSPAGQFF.

This chain links TRBV9 with TRBJ2-5, with 7 nucleotides matching TRBD1. The V and J ends lost 3 bases and 5 bases, in that order; junction bases with no gene match: 13. Germline-derived CDR1 and CDR2 are SGDLS and YYNGEE. This CDR3 contains 16 residues. CDR3 loop: CASSARDRDHRETQYF. The CDR3 bases are TGTGCCAGCAGCGCTAGAGACAGGGACCACCGGGAGACCCAGTACTTC.

The chain recombines TRBV13 with TRBJ2-1; D is tentatively TRBD1 or TRBD2 (6 bases each). This CDR3 comprises 15 residues. CDR1 and CDR2 from the germline V gene are PRHDT and FYEKMQ (reference sequence). V shed 1 base and J shed 10 bases, with 17 bases lying between them. CDR3 nucleotides: TGTGCCAGCAGCTTAGTGGAGGGCAGGGGAACGGAGCAGTTCTTC. Translation gives CASSLVEGRGTEQFF.

The chain has TRBV27 and TRBJ1-5, with a tentative D call TRBD1 (5 bases). The V end was cut by 5 bases, the J end by 0 bases, with 11 bases between. This CDR3 is built from 15 residues. The germline gives CDR1 MNHEY, CDR2 SMNVEV (reference sequence). CDR3 in amino acids: CASSPQGYSNQPQHF. CDR3 DNA sequence: TGTGCCAGCAGTCCCCAGGGTTATAGCAATCAGCCCCAGCATTTT.

The rearrangement uses TRBV9 and TRBJ2-3; D is uncertain. Deletions cut 3 bases from V and 3 bases from J, with 17 bases between. The CDR3 consists of 16 residues. Germline CDR1 reads SGDLS; CDR2 reads YYNGEE. The CDR3 nucleotides read TGTGCCAGCAGCGAAGAACAGTTTGAAGGGACAGATACGCAGTATTTT. Its translation is CASSEEQFEGTDTQYF. Looking up the rest from reference TRBV9 and TRBJ2-3 gives the full variable domain: DSGVTQTPKHLITATGQRVTLRCSPRSGDLSVYWYQQSLDQGLQFLIQYYNGEERAKGNILERFSAQQFPDLHSELNLSSLELGDSALYFCASSEEQFEGTDTQYFGPGTRLTVL.

This chain connects TRBV12-5 to TRBJ2-7; D uncertain. Germline V gives CDR1 LGHNT, CDR2 FRNRAP. V was pared by 2 bases and J by 0 bases, with 8 bases between. The CDR3 length is 14 residues. The CDR3 reads CASGLSVISYEQYF. DNA for the CDR3: TGTGCTAGTGGTTTGTCAGTAATCTCCTACGAGCAGTACTTC.

The chain joins TRBV2 to TRBJ2-1, with D uncertain. The CDR3 covers 14 residues. The V gene lost 3 bases and the J gene lost 7 bases, with 13 bases spanning the gap. The germline V gene has CDR1 SNHLY and CDR2 FYNNEI. DNA for the CDR3: TGTGCCAGCAGTGACACGCAGAGAGAGAATGAGCAGTTCTTC. Protein sequence: CASSDTQRENEQFF.

This rearrangement joins TRBV11-2 to TRBJ2-3; D ambiguous. The germline gives CDR1 SGHAT, CDR2 FQNNGV. Trimming removed 3 bases from V and 2 bases from J, with 12 bases in between. This CDR3 has 15 amino acids. CDR3 sequence (DNA): TGTGCCAGCAGCTTTGTCCGGACGGCCACAGATACGCAGTATTTT. Its protein product is CASSFVRTATDTQYF.

This chain connects TRBV13 to TRBJ2-5; tentatively, D is TRBD2 (6 bases). CDR1 PRHDT and CDR2 FYEKMQ come from the germline V gene (reference sequence). This CDR3 region has 14 residues. Trimming removed 4 bases at V and 3 bases at J, with 12 bases between. The CDR3 loop is CASSSMGEEETQYF. The CDR3 coding sequence is TGTGCCAGCAGCTCCATGGGGGAGGAAGAGACCCAGTACTTC.

V and J are TRBV20-1 and TRBJ1-5; D gene uncertain. V gave up 4 bases and J gave up 2 bases, with 12 bases separating them. This CDR3 has 14 amino acids. Germline V gene lookup returns CDR1 DFQATT and CDR2 SNEGSKA (reference sequence). The CDR3 DNA sequence: TGCAGTGCTACTATACACGGGGGCAATCAGCCCCAGCATTTT. Protein sequence: CSATIHGGNQPQHF.

The J gene is TRBJ2-7, the V gene TRBV5-1; D might be TRBD2 (6 bases). The CDR3 is made up of 14 amino acids. Germline CDR1 reads SGHRS; CDR2 reads YFSETQ. V was pared by 2 bases and J by 7 bases, with 16 bases between. CDR3 DNA: TGCGCCAGCAGCTTTTCGGGAGTTATCGAAGAGCAGTACTTC. This translates into CASSFSGVIEEQYF.

The V gene is TRBV6-2 or TRBV6-3, the J gene TRBJ2-3, with 9 bases lining up with TRBD2. The CDR3 has 15 residues. V lost 2 bases, J lost 5 bases, and 5 bases stayed unmatched. Germline CDR1 MNHEY, CDR2 SVGEGT. The CDR3 protein is CASSYRRGGEDTQYF. CDR3 bases: TGTGCCAGCAGTTACAGGCGGGGGGGCGAAGATACGCAGTATTTT.

This sequence joins TRBV6-6 and TRBJ1-2, with no clear D. Per germline, CDR1 MNHNY and CDR2 SVGAGI (reference sequence). The CDR3 has 14 amino acids. The ends were cut back, 5 bases at V and 7 bases at J, with 17 bases in the middle. The CDR3 protein is CASSDPTDLSGYTF. For the CDR3, the DNA is TGTGCCAGCAGTGACCCGACTGACCTATCTGGCTACACCTTC.

The chain is built from TRBV24-1 and TRBJ2-1; 10 nucleotides line up with TRBD2. The CDR3 runs to 16 residues. J gave up 9 bases and V 2 bases, and 9 bases lay outside the gene matches. Germline CDR1 is KGHDR and CDR2 is SFDVKD. The CDR3 loop is CATSDYSGGSGGEQFF. The CDR3 nucleotides read TGTGCCACCAGTGATTATAGCGGGGGGTCCGGAGGTGAGCAGTTCTTC.

This sequence joins TRBV9 and TRBJ2-1, with 9 bases fitting TRBD1. The junction had 11 bases not matched to a gene; V was cut back by 4 bases and J by 6 bases. CDR1 and CDR2 from the germline V gene are SGDLS and YYNGEE. The CDR3 extends over 16 amino acids. The CDR3 DNA reads as TGTGCCAGCAGCTCTACTACCGGGACAGGGACCAATGAGCAGTTCTTC. Residues: CASSSTTGTGTNEQFF.

J is TRBJ2-5 and V is TRBV13; D unclear. Germline CDR1 PRHDT, CDR2 FYEKMQ (reference sequence). V lost 4 bases and J 5 bases, leaving 14 bases between the germline ends. This CDR3 region has 14 residues. In DNA form, the CDR3 reads TGTGCCAGCAGCTCTCAGGATGTGGGCGAGACCCAGTACTTC. Its protein product is CASSSQDVGETQYF.